This is a list of T cell receptor beta chains from one sample in a study of response to subunit inactivated influenza vaccine. TCRdb re-analysed the RT-PCR reads in MiXCR, keeping a single row per CDR3 protein. The profile shows 500,000 to 700,000 distinct CDR3 sequences, roughly 25% of them singletons. This sample also belongs to another study, concerning T cells expressing NK-cell markers.

Sequencing was performed on CD4+ T cells sorted from PBMCs, taken about 13 days after vaccination. These receptors were collected from a man aged 50-59 years who received an inactivated influenza vaccine. CDR3s include the opening cysteine and the closing phenylalanine or tryptophan. The order of the fields is V gene, clone size, D gene, J gene, CDR3 DNA, CDR3 protein. D genes are given only for firm matches. Only some rows state a clone size, as once, few, many or a class for expanded clones.

>TRBV20-1|.|.|TRBJ2-2
TGCAGTGCCCGTTCGCGAGCAGGCCCGAACACCGGGGAGCTGTTTTTT
CSARSRAGPNTGELFF
>TRBV18|.|TRBD2|TRBJ2-2
TGTGCCAGCTCATCGCCGGGAGGGCCGAACACCGGGGAGCTGTTTTTT
CASSSPGGPNTGELFF
>TRBV25-1|.|TRBD1|TRBJ1-2
TGTGCCAGCAGTGAATCCTTGGGACAGGTCGATGGCTACACCTTC
CASSESLGQVDGYTF
>TRBV5-5|.|.|TRBJ2-1
TGTGCCAGCAGCTTGACCGGACCTGGCCATGAGCAGTTCTTC
CASSLTGPGHEQFF
>TRBV4-3|.|.|TRBJ1-6
TGCGCCAGCAGCTCGAGTAAGGGGGGGAATTCACCCCTCCACTTT
CASSSSKGGNSPLHF
>TRBV4-2|.|.|TRBJ2-1
TGTGCCAGCAGCCAAGATTGGGCCAGTCCCTCCGAGGGGCAGTTCTTC
CASSQDWASPSEGQFF
>TRBV12-5|few|.|TRBJ2-1
TGTGCTAGTGGTTTGGTACTCCAGGGGGGTGTGGGTGAGCAGTTCTTC
CASGLVLQGGVGEQFF
>TRBV5-1|.|TRBD1|TRBJ2-2
TGCGCCAGCAGCTTGTGGGGGACAGCTGACACCGGGGAGCTGTTTTTT
CASSLWGTADTGELFF
>TRBV20-1|many|TRBD2|TRBJ2-2
TGCAGTGCTAGAGACCTAGCGGGAGCTAGTACCGGGGAGCTGTTTTTT
CSARDLAGASTGELFF
>TRBV9|.|.|TRBJ1-2
TGTGCCAGCAGCGTACAATGCACTAACCCTAACTATGGCTACACCTTC
CASSVQCTNPNYGYTF
>TRBV29-1|once|.|TRBJ1-2
TGCAGCGTTGATCCCTTGGGAGGGGCCTATGGCTACACCTTC
CSVDPLGGAYGYTF
>TRBV12-3/TRBV12-4|few|TRBD2|TRBJ2-7
TGTGCCAGCCTATTTAGCGGGGGATCCTACGAGCAGTACTTC
CASLFSGGSYEQYF
>TRBV29-1|.|.|TRBJ1-4
TGCAGCGCCCGATACCCTGTTGATGAAAAACTGTTTTTT
CSARYPVDEKLFF
>TRBV7-2|few|.|TRBJ1-2
TGTGCCAGCAGCCGTGACGTGGACAGAGTCTACACCTTC
CASSRDVDRVYTF
>TRBV9|many|.|TRBJ2-2
TGTGCCAGCAGGCCATCGAACACCGGGGAGCTGTTTTTT
CASRPSNTGELFF
>TRBV6-1|.|TRBD1|TRBJ1-2
TGTGCCAGCAGCCAAACCGGGACAGGGGGCGGTCGCTATGGCTACACCTTC
CASSQTGTGGGRYGYTF
>TRBV20-1|.|.|TRBJ2-7
TGCAGTGCTAGAGATGTGGGGACAACCTACGAGCAGTACTTC
CSARDVGTTYEQYF
>TRBV3-1|.|.|TRBJ1-5
TGTGCCAGCAGCCAAGTCCCTGGGGTTGATCAGCCCCAGCATTTT
CASSQVPGVDQPQHF
>TRBV9|.|.|TRBJ2-7
TGTGCCAGCAGCGTAGCTCCGCGCAGCTACGAGCAGTACTTC
CASSVAPRSYEQYF
>TRBV10-3|.|.|TRBJ2-5
TGTGCCATCAGAGGTGGGGAGGAGACCCAGTACTTC
CAIRGGEETQYF
>TRBV10-2|.|.|TRBJ1-4
TGCGCCAGCAGTGAAGCAGGGAGGGGTGAAAAACTGTTTTTT
CASSEAGRGEKLFF
>TRBV6-5|.|.|TRBJ2-3
TGTGCCAGCAGTTACACACCGGGCCTTGGGCGGGATACGCAGTATTTT
CASSYTPGLGRDTQYF
>TRBV6-2/TRBV6-3|many|.|TRBJ2-7
TGTGCCAGCACCGGAGGAGCGGACTACGAGCAGTACTTC
CASTGGADYEQYF
>TRBV10-3|few|.|TRBJ1-3
TGTGCCATCAGGGGAGGAGGAAACACCATATATTTT
CAIRGGGNTIYF
>TRBV5-1|few|TRBD2|TRBJ2-1
TGCGCCAGCAGCTTAACTAGCGGGGCGCGCAATGAGCAGTTCTTC
CASSLTSGARNEQFF
>TRBV6-1|.|.|TRBJ1-5
TGTGCCAGCAGTCCATCAGGGAGAGGCAATCAGCCCCAGCATTTT
CASSPSGRGNQPQHF
>TRBV7-2|few|.|TRBJ2-3
TGTGCCAGCAGCTTAGTTAGAGGGGGGCAGGGGACAGATACGCAGTATTTT
CASSLVRGGQGTDTQYF
>TRBV14|.|.|TRBJ1-2
TGTGCCAGCAGCCAACTGGGACGGAACTATGGCTACACCTTC
CASSQLGRNYGYTF
>TRBV5-1|many|.|TRBJ2-2
TGCGCCAGCAGCTCCACAGGGGAGCTGTTTTTT
CASSSTGELFF
>TRBV6-1|.|TRBD2|TRBJ2-7
TGTGCCAGTAGCGCGGGACTACCCTACGAGCAGTACTTC
CASSAGLPYEQYF
>TRBV4-2|few|TRBD1|TRBJ2-7
TGTGCCAGCAGCAGAACAGGGGAAATCGAGCAGTACTTC
CASSRTGEIEQYF
>TRBV18|.|TRBD1|TRBJ2-3
TGTGCCAGCTCACCACAACAGGGGCTCACAGATACGCAGTATTTT
CASSPQQGLTDTQYF
>TRBV2|many|TRBD2|TRBJ2-5
TGTGCCAGCAGCCCATTAGCGGGAGCGGAGACCCAGTACTTC
CASSPLAGAETQYF
>TRBV29-1|.|TRBD1|TRBJ2-3
TGCAGCGGAGGGGGGACAGGTCCTATCGCCACAGATACGCAGTATTTT
CSGGGTGPIATDTQYF
>TRBV28|few|TRBD2|TRBJ2-7
TGTGCCAGCAAGTCACTAGCGGGACAATTCTCCTACGAGCAGTACTTC
CASKSLAGQFSYEQYF
>TRBV24-1|.|.|TRBJ2-1
TGTGCCACCAGTGAGTGGGGTAATGAGCAGTTCTTC
CATSEWGNEQFF
>TRBV28|.|TRBD1|TRBJ1-5
TGTGCCAGCAGTCCGACAGGGAGGAGCAGTCAGCCCCAGCATTTT
CASSPTGRSSQPQHF
>TRBV2|.|.|TRBJ2-2
TGTGCCAGGAGCCGGGACCCCCGTGGCACCGGGGAGCTGTTTTTT
CARSRDPRGTGELFF
>TRBV12-3/TRBV12-4|.|.|TRBJ2-1
TGTGCCAGCAGCCGACGCACTTCCGGGGACAATGAGCAGTTCTTC
CASSRRTSGDNEQFF
>TRBV12-3/TRBV12-4|.|TRBD1|TRBJ1-2
TGTGCCAGCAGTCGACAGGGGGCCGACTATGGCTACACCTTC
CASSRQGADYGYTF
>TRBV14|.|.|TRBJ1-1
TGTGCCAGCAGCCAAGGCCCGGACCGATCGAACACTGAAGCTTTCTTT
CASSQGPDRSNTEAFF
>TRBV29-1|many|.|TRBJ1-4
TGCAGCGGCAAGTCTAATGAAAAACTGTTTTTT
CSGKSNEKLFF
>TRBV7-8|.|.|TRBJ1-5
TGTGCCAGCAGCTTAGAACTGATAGGAAATCAGCCCCAGCATTTT
CASSLELIGNQPQHF
>TRBV5-1|.|TRBD2|TRBJ2-1
TGCGCCAGCAGCTTGCTTTTATCGGGGGGGCCACATGAGCAGTTCTTC
CASSLLLSGGPHEQFF
>TRBV5-1|many|.|TRBJ2-7
TGCGCCAGCAGTCTGGTCGGGACCAGAGGATACGAGCAGTACTTC
CASSLVGTRGYEQYF
>TRBV5-6|many|.|TRBJ2-2
TGTGCCAGCAGCTTGGTGGTAGCGGCGAACACCGGGGAGCTGTTTTTT
CASSLVVAANTGELFF
>TRBV12-3/TRBV12-4|.|.|TRBJ1-2
TGTGCCAGCAGTCGCCACAGAGGCTCAGGCACCTTC
CASSRHRGSGTF
>TRBV2|.|TRBD2|TRBJ2-3
TGTGCCAGCAGTCGAAGACTAGCGGGAGGGCTGGAAGATACGCAGTATTTT
CASSRRLAGGLEDTQYF
>TRBV7-2|.|.|TRBJ2-3
TGTGCCAGCAGCTTATACTCCGGGATGCAGTATTTT
CASSLYSGMQYF
>TRBV6-1|few|TRBD2|TRBJ2-2
TGTGCCAGCAGTCCAGCGGGAACCGGGGAGCTGTTTTTT
CASSPAGTGELFF
>TRBV9|few|TRBD1|TRBJ1-2
TGTGCCAGCAGCGTAGCTCCGGACAGGGACACCTTC
CASSVAPDRDTF
>TRBV3-1|few|.|TRBJ2-1
TGTGCCAGCAGTTCAAACGCCGCGGTTTTAGGCAATGAGCAGTTCTTC
CASSSNAAVLGNEQFF